This TCR beta chain was retrieved from a study of PD-1 blockade in classical Hodgkin lymphoma. All patients experienced relapse after autologous stem cell transplantation, and brentuximab vedotin exposure was variable. TCRdb keeps only in-frame clones here, not all; method: immunoSEQ multiplex PCR. Counted here are around 150,000 clones, just under 80% occurring once; the ten biggest clones make up 7% to 9.5%. V lost 0 bases to trimming and J lost 10 bases, with 6 bases between them. The CDR3 runs to 11 residues. Germline loops: CDR1 SGHKS, CDR2 YYEKEE (reference sequence). The V call is TRBV5-5, the J call TRBJ2-3, with TRBD1 as a possible D gene (5 bases). The clonotype originates from a human donor with classical Hodgkin lymphoma. The specimen comprised peripheral blood mononuclear cells (PBMCs), sampled before the second cycle of nivolumab. Written as DNA, the CDR3 is TGTGCCAGCAGCTTGGTACAGGCGCAGTATTTT. It codes for CASSLVQAQYF.